The entry below describes one T cell receptor beta chain. What it recognizes is unknown. These data come from a study of T cell repertoires in cytomegalovirus infection. Study context: CMV epitopes that were recently identified and HLA-C-restricted were used alongside well-studied HLA-B-restricted ones. Through public TCR beta signatures, both CMV infection and matching HLA type were indicated. Study results and limitations: Dominant in the ex vivo response were TCR beta clonotypes restricted by HLA-C and specific for CMV. The cumulative frequency of public TCR beta families distinguished individuals who carried CMV together with the relevant HLA.

Via MiXCR, TCRdb re-called the reads, giving one row per CDR3 protein. The data contain some 940,000 distinct CDR3 sequences, approximately 31% of them seen just once; the ten biggest clones take up over 10%. The J segment lost 4 bases and the V segment lost 0 bases, leaving 4 bases of the junction unmatched. In germline, CDR1 is MNHEY, CDR2 SVGAGI. The CDR3 is 15 residues long. The sample consisted of cultured CD8+ T cells from PBMCs, taken from culture after CMV antigen stimulation. This TCR came from a human donor in good health (CMV status not recorded). Some clones in this sample may be carry-over from other donors' samples. This rearrangement joins TRBV6-5 to TRBJ1-2; TRBD1 aligns across 8 bases. The CDR3 reads CASSYSRTGRYGYTF. Here the CDR3 DNA reads TGTGCCAGCAGTTACTCCAGGACAGGGCGCTATGGCTACACCTTC.